This T cell receptor (beta chain) derives from a study of T cell therapy after organ transplantation. On the study more broadly: T cells were expanded 2 to 3 weeks with 30 CMV class I/II epitopes.

These transplant recipients had drug-resistant or recurrent cytomegalovirus infection. Note on this clone: Its antigen is still unknown.

Germline lookup yields CDR1 LNHDA and CDR2 SQIVND (reference sequence). V shed 5 bases and J shed 2 bases, with 18 bases lying between them. CDR3 size: 16 residues. TCRdb's table, derived via immunoSEQ multiplex PCR, lists solely in-frame clones and lacks some. The data contain some 48,000 clones, over 90% of them singletons. The sequence was obtained from a human patient who had received a solid organ transplant and had CMV disease. Sequences were derived from CD8+ T cells from blood, sampled before autologous CMV-specific T cell therapy. V and J are TRBV19 and TRBJ1-1; possible D gene TRBD1, 6 bases. The CDR3, as DNA: TGTGCCAGTAGTGAGACAGGTTACTCCCCTAACACTGAAGCTTTCTTT. It encodes CASSETGYSPNTEAFF.